The 6 T cell receptor beta chains reported below all come from one sample, sequenced in a study of metastatic and nonmetastatic thyroid tumors. MiXCR re-clonotyped the PCR reads for TCRdb. The table lists some 20,000 clones, around 28% of them singletons, with 6% to 7% in the top ten. Prior to thyroid surgery, none of the patients had received any treatment. Sequencing was carried out using blood. The receptors come from a female donor with papillary thyroid cancer or a benign thyroid nodule (not recorded which). Some clones in this sample may be carry-over from other donors' samples.

The chain recombines TRBV15 with TRBJ2-5, with TRBD1 matching over 11 bases. Germline assignment: CDR1 LNHNV and CDR2 YYDKDF (reference sequence). V lost 5 bases to trimming and J lost 6 bases; unmatched junction nucleotides: 11. CDR3 size: 16 residues. CDR3 DNA sequence: TGTGCCACCAGCGTCCCGGGACAGGGGGGGCAAAAGACCCAGTACTTC. This translates into CATSVPGQGGQKTQYF.

Only one count was recorded for this clone. V and J are TRBV4-1 and TRBJ2-3, with 7 bases identical to TRBD2. J gave up 2 bases and V 2 bases, and 7 bases lay outside the gene matches. This CDR3 has 16 residues. Looked up from germline, CDR1 is MGHRA and CDR2 is YSYEKL. CDR3 nucleotides: TGCGCCAGCAGCCAACCCCGACTAGCCCCCACAGATACGCAGTATTTT. Translating gives CASSQPRLAPTDTQYF.

V and J are TRBV2 and TRBJ1-5; D is unclear. V was trimmed by 3 bases and J by 0 bases, leaving 6 bases between them. Germline CDR1 is SNHLY and CDR2 is FYNNEI. This CDR3 region has 14 residues. The CDR3 DNA reads as TGTGCCAGCAGTGATTTAAGTAGCAATCAGCCCCAGCATTTT. Translated, it gives CASSDLSSNQPQHF.

The table lists this clone with many counts. This rearrangement joins TRBV25-1 to TRBJ2-1, with a possible D match to TRBD1 (7 bases). Germline values: CDR1 MGHDK, CDR2 SYGVNS. Trimming took 4 bases from V and 7 from J, leaving 14 bases between them. This CDR3 is 14 amino acids long. Here the CDR3 DNA reads TGTGCCAGCAGTGTGGGTCAGGGGGGAAATGAGCAGTTCTTC. Encoded protein: CASSVGQGGNEQFF.

This clone was counted ten times or more. The gene calls are TRBV20-1 and TRBJ2-1; 8 bases map to TRBD2. The CDR3 totals 13 residues. The ends lost 2 bases at V and 5 bases at J; junction bases unmatched: 2. Germline V lookup: CDR1 DFQATT, CDR2 SNEGSKA (reference sequence). The CDR3 is CSARSGSNNEQFF. CDR3 coding DNA: TGCAGTGCTAGAAGCGGGAGTAACAATGAGCAGTTCTTC.

This clone appeared a few times. The germline gene is not matched at one end of the junction; a read error may be the cause. The chain employs TRBV24-1 and TRBJ2-7, with D unclear. The germline gives CDR1 KGHDR, CDR2 SFDVKD. The CDR3 is 11 residues long. This CDR3 reads CATSDSYEHYF. The CDR3 DNA follows: TGTGCCACCAGTGACTCGTACGAGCATTACTTT.